This TCR beta chain comes out of a study of OX40 agonist ivuxolimab in advanced cancers. The CDR3 is 15 residues long. V dropped 0 bases and J dropped 4 bases, with 11 bases sitting between them. Germline V gene data show CDR1 as SGHTS and CDR2 as YDEGEE. TCRdb's copy holds only in-frame clones and misses some; the assay was immunoSEQ multiplex PCR. This table has 45,000 to 65,000 clones, 88% appearing once. In its sample, this clone ranks as medium-sized (0.01 to 0.1%). This TCR was sampled from an adult with an advanced solid tumor such as melanoma, head and neck, liver or kidney cancer. The specimen comprised CD4+ or CD8+ T cells sorted from blood, sampled in a trial of the OX40 agonist ivuxolimab. The chain uses TRBV5-8 and TRBJ1-3; D uncertain. The CDR3 protein is CASSLGRLFGNTIYF. The CDR3 coding sequence is TGTGCCAGCAGCTTGGGACGTTTGTTCGGAAACACCATATATTTT.